The 15 T cell receptor beta chains listed next were all sequenced from one sample in a study of blood T cells in healthy people across ages. Next came a second PCR, run for about 6 to 12 cycles, which used a sample-barcoded 5' primer along with a J-beta primer mix. One entry per CDR3 protein, called by TCRdb with MiXCR from the 5' RACE reads. This repertoire shows a few hundred thousand distinct CDR3 sequences, approximately 27% found once; its top ten account for about 18%. Sequencing input: blood. The receptors were sampled from a woman in her seventies in good health.

This clonotype was counted at least ten times. The chain combines TRBV5-1 with TRBJ2-5, with 7 bases aligning to TRBD1. CDR1 and CDR2 from the germline V gene are SGHRS and YFSETQ. The CDR3 length is 13 residues. V shed 2 bases and J 3 bases; nucleotides not matched to a gene: 1. The CDR3 loop is CASSFGTEETQYF. The CDR3 bases are TGCGCCAGCAGCTTTGGGACAGAAGAGACCCAGTACTTC.

This clonotype has only a few counts. The V gene is TRBV18, the J gene TRBJ2-4; 12 nucleotides match TRBD1. The ends lost 3 bases at V and 15 bases at J; junction bases unmatched: 12. The CDR3 loop spans 15 amino acids. Germline CDR1 is KGHSH and CDR2 is LQKENI. CDR3 amino acids: CASSPLGTGGSVGYF. The CDR3 coding sequence is TGTGCCAGCTCACCTCTGGGGACAGGGGGCTCGGTCGGGTACTTC. Together with reference TRBV18 and TRBJ2-4, the CDR3 gives the full variable domain: NAGVMQNPRHLVRRRGQEARLRCSPMKGHSHVYWYRQLPEEGLKFMVYLQKENIIDESGMPKERFSAEFPKEGPSILRIQQVVRGDSAAYFCASSPLGTGGSVGYFGAGTRLSVL.

V is TRBV29-1 and J is TRBJ1-1; 7 bases agree with TRBD1. V shed 7 bases, J shed 5 bases, and the junction held 10 bases outside the gene matches. CDR1 and CDR2 from the germline V gene are SQVTM and ANQGSEA. This CDR3 contains 13 residues. The CDR3 DNA sequence: TGCAGCGCCCGACAGGGACGATGGACTGAAGCTTTCTTT. Encoded protein: CSARQGRWTEAFF.

Points on this clonotype: The germline gene is not matched at one end of the junction; a read error may be the cause. CDR3: CSARGLAGSGVTDTQYF. CDR3 nucleotides: TGCAGTGCCAGAGGTCTAGCGGGGTCGGGCGTGACAGATACGCAGTATTTT. V is TRBV20-1 and J is TRBJ2-3, with 9 positions matching TRBD2. This CDR3 has 17 residues. CDR1 and CDR2 from the germline V gene are DFQATT and SNEGSKA (reference sequence).

J is TRBJ2-7 and V is TRBV5-1; D not certain. From germline, CDR1 is SGHRS and CDR2 YFSETQ. The CDR3 is made up of 14 amino acids. Trimming stripped 1 base from V and 6 bases from J, with 14 bases between. Here the CDR3 DNA reads TGCGCCAGCAGCTTGCAGACGACCCCCGGCGAGCAGTACTTC. The encoded protein is CASSLQTTPGEQYF.

The genes are TRBV6-2 or TRBV6-3 and TRBJ2-5, with 7 bases identical to TRBD1. J was trimmed by 2 bases and V by 6 bases; bases with no gene match: 3. This CDR3 comprises 13 residues. Germline V gene lookup returns CDR1 MNHEY and CDR2 SVGEGT. This CDR3 reads CASRGGQQETQYF. The CDR3 DNA sequence: TGTGCCAGCAGAGGGGGACAGCAAGAGACCCAGTACTTC.

V is TRBV6-2 or TRBV6-3 and J is TRBJ2-7, with 7 bases aligning to TRBD1. The CDR3 extends over 14 amino acids. Germline CDR1 is MNHEY and CDR2 is SVGEGT. Trimming removed 5 bases from V and 2 bases from J; junction bases left unmatched: 6. CDR3 nucleotides: TGTGCCAGCAGTGACACAGGGGAGACCTACGAGCAGTACTTC. It codes for CASSDTGETYEQYF.

The chain recombines TRBV11-2 with TRBJ1-5; the D is unclear. V gave up 1 base and J gave up 2 bases, with 9 bases separating them. The germline gives CDR1 SGHAT, CDR2 FQNNGV. The CDR3 has 15 residues. This CDR3 is CASSLGRHGNQPQHF. For the CDR3, the DNA is TGTGCCAGCAGCTTAGGGCGGCATGGCAATCAGCCCCAGCATTTT. Full variable domain (outside the CDR3, taken from reference TRBV11-2 and TRBJ1-5): EAGVAQSPRYKIIEKRQSVAFWCNPISGHATLYWYQQILGQGPKLLIQFQNNGVVDDSQLPKDRFSAERLKGVDSTLKIQPAKLEDSAVYLCASSLGRHGNQPQHFGDGTRLSIL.

This clonotype appeared a few times. This chain connects TRBV12-5 to TRBJ2-3; D is perhaps TRBD1 (5 bases). The CDR3 has 13 amino acids. V shed 4 bases and J shed 5 bases, with 10 bases lying between them. Germline V lookup: CDR1 LGHNT, CDR2 FRNRAP. This CDR3 is CASGSTAVDTQYF. The CDR3 DNA is TGTGCTAGTGGTTCGACAGCCGTAGATACGCAGTATTTT.

This chain uses TRBV5-5 with TRBJ2-5, with D possibly called TRBD1 or TRBD2 (6 bases each). V lost 0 bases to trimming and J lost 2 bases, with 14 bases between them. The CDR3 totals 16 residues. Germline V gives CDR1 SGHKS, CDR2 YYEKEE (reference sequence). CDR3 DNA sequence: TGTGCCAGCAGCTTGGGTCAGGGGCTAGCGCAAGAGACCCAGTACTTC. Translated, it gives CASSLGQGLAQETQYF.

The table lists this clonotype with a few counts. V usage is TRBV3-1 and J usage is TRBJ2-2, with no clear D. This CDR3 has 15 amino acids. The germline CDR1 and CDR2 sequences are LGHDT and YNNKEL (reference sequence). Deletions cut 0 bases from V and 1 base from J, with 6 bases between. CDR3 residues: CASSQDWKNTGELFF. CDR3 in DNA: TGTGCCAGCAGCCAAGATTGGAAGAACACCGGGGAGCTGTTTTTT.

The chain is built from TRBV6-2 or TRBV6-3 and TRBJ1-5; no reliable D call. Trimming stripped 0 bases from V and 5 bases from J, with 17 bases between. Germline V lookup: CDR1 MNHEY, CDR2 SVGEGT. The CDR3 totals 17 residues. The CDR3 spells CASSYSSPRGLDQPQHF. CDR3 in DNA: TGTGCCAGCAGTTACTCGAGTCCTCGAGGGTTAGATCAGCCCCAGCATTTT.

The chain has TRBV20-1 and TRBJ1-1; no reliable D call. The CDR3 runs to 11 residues. Germline CDR1 is DFQATT and CDR2 is SNEGSKA (reference sequence). CDR3 residues: CRPHAKAEAFF. The CDR3 DNA is TGCAGACCCCACGCTAAGGCGGAAGCTTTCTTT.

The gene calls are TRBV6-5 and TRBJ1-4; D unresolved. Between the trimmed V and J ends, which lost 2 bases and 7 bases, there was a span of 14 bases. CDR1 and CDR2 from the germline V gene are MNHEY and SVGAGI. The CDR3 spans 15 residues. In DNA form, the CDR3 reads TGTGCCAGCAGTTACGGGCTGCAGGTTCTTGAAAAACTGTTTTTT. It encodes CASSYGLQVLEKLFF.

A remark on this clonotype: At one end the junction does not follow the germline gene, possibly because of a read error. The chain has TRBV29-1 and TRBJ2-1; 8 positions agree with TRBD1. The J call is in doubt because the DNA end fits TRBJ2-7 better. The CDR3 is 12 amino acids. The germline V gene has CDR1 SQVTM and CDR2 ANQGSEA. This CDR3 is CGVVGQGGEQYF. The CDR3 nucleotides read TGCGGCGTTGTTGGACAGGGTGGAGAGCAGTACTTC.